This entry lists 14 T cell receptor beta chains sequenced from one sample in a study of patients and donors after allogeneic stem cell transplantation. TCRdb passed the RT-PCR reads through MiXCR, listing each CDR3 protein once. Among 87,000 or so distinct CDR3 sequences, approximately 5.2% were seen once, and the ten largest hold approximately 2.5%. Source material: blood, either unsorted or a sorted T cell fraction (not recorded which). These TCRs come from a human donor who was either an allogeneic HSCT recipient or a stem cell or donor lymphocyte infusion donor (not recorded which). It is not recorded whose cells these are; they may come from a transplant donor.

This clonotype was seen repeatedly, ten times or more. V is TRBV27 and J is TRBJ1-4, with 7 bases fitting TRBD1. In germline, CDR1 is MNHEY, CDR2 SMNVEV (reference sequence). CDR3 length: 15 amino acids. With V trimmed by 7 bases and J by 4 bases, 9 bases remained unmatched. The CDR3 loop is CASTEAGQLNEKLFF. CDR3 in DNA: TGTGCCAGCACGGAAGCGGGACAGCTTAATGAAAAACTGTTTTTT. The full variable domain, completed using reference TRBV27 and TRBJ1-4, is EAQVTQNPRYLITVTGKKLTVTCSQNMNHEYMSWYRQDPGLGLRQIYYSMNVEVTDKGDVPEGYKVSRKEKRNFPLILESPSPNQTSLYFCASTEAGQLNEKLFFGSGTQLSVL.

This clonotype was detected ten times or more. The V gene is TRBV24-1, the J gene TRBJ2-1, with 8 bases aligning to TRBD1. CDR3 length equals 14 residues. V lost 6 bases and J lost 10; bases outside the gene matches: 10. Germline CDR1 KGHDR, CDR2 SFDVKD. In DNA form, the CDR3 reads TGTGCCACCAGTACGGGACAGGAGGCTACCGAGCAGTTCTTC. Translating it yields CATSTGQEATEQFF.

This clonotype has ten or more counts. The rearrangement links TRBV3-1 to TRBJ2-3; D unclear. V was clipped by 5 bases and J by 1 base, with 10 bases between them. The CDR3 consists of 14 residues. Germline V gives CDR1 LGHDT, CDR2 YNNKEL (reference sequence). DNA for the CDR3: TGTGCCAGCAGCAACTCCTGGGGCACAGATACGCAGTATTTT. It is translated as CASSNSWGTDTQYF.

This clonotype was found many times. The CDR3 DNA reads as TGCGCCAGCACCTGGGGGCTAGCAACCTCACCAAATGAGCAGTTCTTC. Translating gives CASTWGLATSPNEQFF. The genes are TRBV5-1 and TRBJ2-1; a possible D gene is TRBD1 (6 bases). From germline, CDR1 is SGHRS and CDR2 YFSETQ. CDR3 length: 16 residues. Trimming took 6 bases from V and 7 from J, leaving 23 bases between them.

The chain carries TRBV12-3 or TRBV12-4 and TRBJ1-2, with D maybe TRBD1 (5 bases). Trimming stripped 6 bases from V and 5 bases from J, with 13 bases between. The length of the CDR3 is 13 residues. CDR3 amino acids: CASSLEGRYGYTF. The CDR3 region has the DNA TGTGCCAGCAGCTTGGAGGGACGATATGGCTACACCTTC.

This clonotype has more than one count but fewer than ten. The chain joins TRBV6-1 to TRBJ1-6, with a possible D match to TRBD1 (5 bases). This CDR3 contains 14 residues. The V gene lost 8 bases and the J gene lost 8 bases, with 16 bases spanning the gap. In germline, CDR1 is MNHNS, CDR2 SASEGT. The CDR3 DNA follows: TGTGCCAGCGGCGAGGGGCGGGTGGATTCACCCCTCCACTTT. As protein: CASGEGRVDSPLHF.

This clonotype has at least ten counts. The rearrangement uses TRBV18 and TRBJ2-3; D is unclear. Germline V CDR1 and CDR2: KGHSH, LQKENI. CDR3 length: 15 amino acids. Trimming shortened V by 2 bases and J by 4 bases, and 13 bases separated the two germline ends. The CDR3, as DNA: TGTGCCAGCTCACCAATCCCTAGTTCGGCAGATACGCAGTATTTT. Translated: CASSPIPSSADTQYF. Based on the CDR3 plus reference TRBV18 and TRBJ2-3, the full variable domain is NAGVMQNPRHLVRRRGQEARLRCSPMKGHSHVYWYRQLPEEGLKFMVYLQKENIIDESGMPKERFSAEFPKEGPSILRIQQVVRGDSAAYFCASSPIPSSADTQYFGPGTRLTVL.

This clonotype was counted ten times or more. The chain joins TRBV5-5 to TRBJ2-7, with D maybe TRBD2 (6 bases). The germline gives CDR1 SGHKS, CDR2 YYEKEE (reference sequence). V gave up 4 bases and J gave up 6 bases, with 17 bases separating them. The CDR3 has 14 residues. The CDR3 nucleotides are TGTGCCAGCAGCGTGAGAACCCCCGGGGGCGAGCAGTACTTC. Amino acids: CASSVRTPGGEQYF.

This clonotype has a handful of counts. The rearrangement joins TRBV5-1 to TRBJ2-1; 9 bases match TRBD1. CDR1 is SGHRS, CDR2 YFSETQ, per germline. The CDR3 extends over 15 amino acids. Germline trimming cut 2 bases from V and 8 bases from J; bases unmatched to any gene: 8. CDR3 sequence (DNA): TGCGCCAGCAGCTTATCGGGACAGGGTGTGGATGAGCAGTTCTTC. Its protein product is CASSLSGQGVDEQFF.

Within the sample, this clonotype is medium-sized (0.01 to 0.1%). CDR3 region: CASSPRGLAGSGELFF. Here the CDR3 DNA reads TGTGCCAGCAGTCCGCGGGGACTAGCGGGATCTGGGGAGCTGTTTTTT. This rearrangement joins TRBV12-3 or TRBV12-4 to TRBJ2-2; 13 bases match TRBD2. V gave up 5 bases and J gave up 8 bases; unmatched junction bases: 8. The CDR3 is 16 amino acids.

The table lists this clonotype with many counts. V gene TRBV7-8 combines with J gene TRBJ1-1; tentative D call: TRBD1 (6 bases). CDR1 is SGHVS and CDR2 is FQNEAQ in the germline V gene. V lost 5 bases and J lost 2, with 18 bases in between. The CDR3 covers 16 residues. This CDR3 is CASSHYRVPLNTEAFF. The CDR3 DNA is TGTGCCAGCAGCCACTACAGGGTCCCGCTCAACACTGAAGCTTTCTTT.

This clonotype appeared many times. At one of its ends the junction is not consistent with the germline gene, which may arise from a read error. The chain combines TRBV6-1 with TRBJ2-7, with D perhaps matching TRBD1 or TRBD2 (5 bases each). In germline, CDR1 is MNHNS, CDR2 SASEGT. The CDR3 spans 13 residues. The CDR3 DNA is TGTGCCAGCAGTGGGACCGGGACCGCGCTCGGAGGCTTC. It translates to CASSGTGTALGGF.

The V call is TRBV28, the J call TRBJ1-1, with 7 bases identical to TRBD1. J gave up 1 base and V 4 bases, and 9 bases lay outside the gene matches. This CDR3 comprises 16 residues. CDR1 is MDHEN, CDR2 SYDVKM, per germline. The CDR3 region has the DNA TGTGCCAGCAGTTCCGGTCTGACAGGGAGGAACACTGAAGCTTTCTTT. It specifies CASSSGLTGRNTEAFF.

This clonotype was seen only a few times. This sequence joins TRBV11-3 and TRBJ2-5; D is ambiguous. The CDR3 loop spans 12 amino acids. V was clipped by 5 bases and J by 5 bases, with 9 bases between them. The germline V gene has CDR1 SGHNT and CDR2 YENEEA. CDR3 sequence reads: CASSGDVETQYF. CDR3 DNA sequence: TGTGCCAGCAGCGGCGACGTGGAGACCCAGTACTTC. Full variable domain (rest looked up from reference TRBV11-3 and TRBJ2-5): EAGVVQSPRYKIIEKKQPVAFWCNPISGHNTLYWYLQNLGQGPELLIRYENEEAVDDSQLPKDRFSAERLKGVDSTLKIQPAELGDSAVYLCASSGDVETQYFGPGTRLLVL.